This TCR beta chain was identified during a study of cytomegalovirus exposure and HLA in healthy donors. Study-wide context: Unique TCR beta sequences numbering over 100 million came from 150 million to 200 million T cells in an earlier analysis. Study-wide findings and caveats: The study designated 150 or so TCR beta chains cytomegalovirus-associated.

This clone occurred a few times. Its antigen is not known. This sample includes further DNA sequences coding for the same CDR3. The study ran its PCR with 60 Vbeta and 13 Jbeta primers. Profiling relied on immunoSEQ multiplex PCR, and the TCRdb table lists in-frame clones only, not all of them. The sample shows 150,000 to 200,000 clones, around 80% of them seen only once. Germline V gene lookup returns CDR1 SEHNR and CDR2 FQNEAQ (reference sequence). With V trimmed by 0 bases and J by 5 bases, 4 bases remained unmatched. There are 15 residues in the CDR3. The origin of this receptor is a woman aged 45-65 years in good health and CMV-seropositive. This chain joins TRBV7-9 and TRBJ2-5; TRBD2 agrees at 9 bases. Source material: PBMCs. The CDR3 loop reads CASSLALAGLETQYF. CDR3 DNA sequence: TGTGCCAGCAGCTTAGCCCTAGCGGGGCTGGAGACCCAGTACTTC.